A selection of T cell receptor beta chains follows, all from one sample in a study of blood T cell repertoires in COVID-19. Produced via immunoSEQ multiplex PCR; TCRdb's table is partial and in-frame only. The table records about 120,000 clones, 90% of them present only once. Sequencing was carried out using peripheral blood. All receptors derive from a woman aged 60-75 years with COVID-19, enrolled during active disease. The CDR3 runs from the conserved cysteine through the conserved F or W. Fields, in order: D gene, V gene, J gene, clone size, CDR3 length, CDR3 DNA, CDR3 protein. A D gene is named only where the DNA matches it firmly. Not all rows give a size; the values are once, few, many and, for expanded clones, a class.

d_gene: TRBD1; v_gene: TRBV6-2/TRBV6-3; j_gene: TRBJ1-2; abundance: -; len: 17; CDR3nt: TGTGCCAGCAGTTACGGGAGGACAGGGGGCTCCCCCTATGGCTACACCTTC; CDR3aa: CASSYGRTGGSPYGYTF
d_gene: -; v_gene: TRBV7-2; j_gene: TRBJ2-5; abundance: -; len: 13; CDR3nt: TGTGCCAGCAGCTTGTCGCTAGACGAGACCCAGTACTTC; CDR3aa: CASSLSLDETQYF
d_gene: -; v_gene: TRBV10-3; j_gene: TRBJ1-6; abundance: -; len: 16; CDR3nt: TGTGCCATCAGTGACCCAGGGCAGGACTATAATTCACCCCTCCACTTT; CDR3aa: CAISDPGQDYNSPLHF
d_gene: -; v_gene: TRBV5-3; j_gene: TRBJ2-3; abundance: once; len: 15; CDR3nt: TGTGCCAGAAGCTTGGGGGAGGTTAGCGCAGATACGCAGTATTTT; CDR3aa: CARSLGEVSADTQYF
d_gene: -; v_gene: TRBV12-5; j_gene: TRBJ2-7; abundance: once; len: 13; CDR3nt: TGTGCTAGTGCCCTAGACTTGGGCTACGAGCAGTACTTC; CDR3aa: CASALDLGYEQYF
d_gene: TRBD1; v_gene: TRBV7-9; j_gene: TRBJ1-2; abundance: -; len: 16; CDR3nt: TGTGCCAGCAGCTCAATATACAGGGGAGCTAACTATGGCTACACCTTC; CDR3aa: CASSSIYRGANYGYTF
d_gene: TRBD2; v_gene: TRBV7-9; j_gene: TRBJ2-3; abundance: once; len: 16; CDR3nt: TGTGCCAGCAGCCCGCGACTAGCGGGGGGCCCAGATACGCAGTATTTT; CDR3aa: CASSPRLAGGPDTQYF
d_gene: -; v_gene: TRBV9; j_gene: TRBJ1-1; abundance: -; len: 12; CDR3nt: TGTGCCAGCAGCTTACCGGGGGGGACAGCTTTCTTT; CDR3aa: CASSLPGGTAFF
d_gene: -; v_gene: TRBV18; j_gene: TRBJ1-1; abundance: -; len: 17; CDR3nt: TGTGCCAGCTCACCAGTCGGTTTGGGGACTATTGGTACTGAAGCTTTCTTT; CDR3aa: CASSPVGLGTIGTEAFF
d_gene: -; v_gene: TRBV4-2; j_gene: TRBJ1-5; abundance: -; len: 15; CDR3nt: TGTGCCAGCAGCCAAGATTCGCTGGGGCCGGGGCCCCAGCATTTT; CDR3aa: CASSQDSLGPGPQHF
d_gene: -; v_gene: TRBV29-1; j_gene: TRBJ2-2; abundance: -; len: 14; CDR3nt: TGCAGCGGGGGGCGGCAGGGCAACACCGGGGAGCTGTTTTTT; CDR3aa: CSGGRQGNTGELFF
d_gene: TRBD1; v_gene: TRBV7-2; j_gene: TRBJ1-5; abundance: -; len: 17; CDR3nt: TGTGCCAGCAGCCCCCAAGCAGGACAGGCCGTCGGTCAGCCCCAGCATTTT; CDR3aa: CASSPQAGQAVGQPQHF
d_gene: -; v_gene: TRBV7-8; j_gene: TRBJ1-5; abundance: few; len: 17; CDR3nt: TGTGCCAGCAGCTTAGCGCCGACAGGCCGGGGCAATCAGCCCCAGCATTTT; CDR3aa: CASSLAPTGRGNQPQHF
d_gene: -; v_gene: TRBV21-1; j_gene: TRBJ1-2; abundance: -; len: 15; CDR3nt: TGTGCCAGCAGCAAAGTTGGACAGGGGGGGGATGGCTACACCTTC; CDR3aa: CASSKVGQGGDGYTF
d_gene: TRBD2; v_gene: TRBV7-3; j_gene: TRBJ2-3; abundance: few; len: 16; CDR3nt: TGTGCCAGCAGCTCGGGACTAGCGGACCATGGGGATACGCAGTATTTT; CDR3aa: CASSSGLADHGDTQYF
d_gene: -; v_gene: TRBV6-2/TRBV6-3; j_gene: TRBJ2-6; abundance: -; len: 16; CDR3nt: TGTGCCAGCAGTGCCCTCCCCAGGGTCGGGGCCAACGTCCTGACTTTC; CDR3aa: CASSALPRVGANVLTF
d_gene: TRBD1; v_gene: TRBV3-1/TRBV3-2; j_gene: TRBJ1-3; abundance: -; len: 15; CDR3nt: TGTGCCAGCAGCCCCACAGGGGCCTCTGGAAACACCATATATTTT; CDR3aa: CASSPTGASGNTIYF
d_gene: -; v_gene: TRBV5-1; j_gene: TRBJ1-2; abundance: -; len: 12; CDR3nt: TGCGCCAGCAGGGAGGGAAACTATGGCTACACCTTC; CDR3aa: CASREGNYGYTF
d_gene: -; v_gene: TRBV4-3; j_gene: TRBJ1-2; abundance: once; len: 14; CDR3nt: TGCGCCAGCAGCCAAGATTTAGCTAACTATGGCTACACCTTC; CDR3aa: CASSQDLANYGYTF
d_gene: TRBD2; v_gene: TRBV27; j_gene: TRBJ2-1; abundance: -; len: 16; CDR3nt: TGTGCCAGCAGTTTATGGAGCGGGGGCTCCTACAATGAGCAGTTCTTC; CDR3aa: CASSLWSGGSYNEQFF
d_gene: -; v_gene: TRBV11-2; j_gene: TRBJ1-3; abundance: -; len: 15; CDR3nt: TGTGCCAGCAGCTTAGATCGGGTGGAGGGAAACACCATATATTTT; CDR3aa: CASSLDRVEGNTIYF
d_gene: TRBD1; v_gene: TRBV2; j_gene: TRBJ1-5; abundance: -; len: 13; CDR3nt: TGTGCCAGCAGCCTAGTTAGGGGACAGACCCAGCATTTT; CDR3aa: CASSLVRGQTQHF
d_gene: -; v_gene: TRBV7-2; j_gene: TRBJ2-7; abundance: -; len: 16; CDR3nt: TGTGCCAGCAGCTTAGTTGGGGACTTGAAAACCTACGAGCAGTACTTC; CDR3aa: CASSLVGDLKTYEQYF
d_gene: -; v_gene: TRBV7-2; j_gene: TRBJ2-4; abundance: -; len: 15; CDR3nt: TGTGCCAGCAGCTTAGTAGGGGGAGCGATAAACATTCAGTACTTC; CDR3aa: CASSLVGGAINIQYF
d_gene: -; v_gene: TRBV6-5; j_gene: TRBJ1-1; abundance: -; len: 13; CDR3nt: TGTGCCAGCAGTCGGGACATAGCCCTTGAAGCTTTCTTT; CDR3aa: CASSRDIALEAFF
d_gene: TRBD1; v_gene: TRBV7-2; j_gene: TRBJ1-6; abundance: -; len: 14; CDR3nt: TGTGCCAGCAGCTTAGAAGGGACAGCAAAAGATCATCACTTT; CDR3aa: CASSLEGTAKDHHF
d_gene: -; v_gene: TRBV12-3/TRBV12-4; j_gene: TRBJ2-7; abundance: -; len: 13; CDR3nt: TGTGCCAGCAGTTTTTCCAGGGAAGGCGAGCAGTACTTC; CDR3aa: CASSFSREGEQYF
d_gene: -; v_gene: TRBV7-2; j_gene: TRBJ2-2; abundance: -; len: 13; CDR3nt: TGTGCCAGCAGCTTAAGGGGCATCGGGGAGCTGTTTTTT; CDR3aa: CASSLRGIGELFF
d_gene: -; v_gene: TRBV5-1; j_gene: TRBJ1-2; abundance: -; len: 14; CDR3nt: TGCGCCAGCAGCTCGGAGGGGTCCACCTATGGCTACACCTTC; CDR3aa: CASSSEGSTYGYTF
d_gene: -; v_gene: TRBV5-1; j_gene: TRBJ1-1; abundance: -; len: 15; CDR3nt: TGCGCCAGCAGCTTGGCCAGGGATTTGAACACTGAAGCTTTCTTT; CDR3aa: CASSLARDLNTEAFF
d_gene: TRBD2; v_gene: TRBV27; j_gene: TRBJ2-3; abundance: -; len: 18; CDR3nt: TGTGCCAGCAGGGGACTAGCGGGGGGCAGGGGGGTTTACGATACGCAGTATTTT; CDR3aa: CASRGLAGGRGVYDTQYF
d_gene: -; v_gene: TRBV7-5; j_gene: TRBJ2-1; abundance: -; len: 18; CDR3nt: TGTGCCAGAAGACTGAACCTGGACACTGTGGGGGGGGACAATGAGCAGTTCTTC; CDR3aa: CARRLNLDTVGGDNEQFF
d_gene: TRBD1; v_gene: TRBV28; j_gene: TRBJ1-5; abundance: -; len: 16; CDR3nt: TGTGCCAGCAGCCCGGGACAGGGGTATGGCAATCAGCCCCAGCATTTT; CDR3aa: CASSPGQGYGNQPQHF
d_gene: -; v_gene: TRBV25-1; j_gene: TRBJ1-1; abundance: -; len: 16; CDR3nt: TGTGCCAGCAGTGTCCCGGCCGGAGAAAGGAGCACTGAAGCTTTCTTT; CDR3aa: CASSVPAGERSTEAFF
d_gene: -; v_gene: TRBV30; j_gene: TRBJ1-2; abundance: -; len: 13; CDR3nt: TGTGCCTGGGTCTCAGGGTTAGACTATGGCTACACCTTC; CDR3aa: CAWVSGLDYGYTF
d_gene: -; v_gene: TRBV6-4; j_gene: TRBJ1-1; abundance: -; len: 13; CDR3nt: TGTGCCAGCAGTGCGGAGGTGAACACTGAAGCTTTCTTT; CDR3aa: CASSAEVNTEAFF
d_gene: TRBD1; v_gene: TRBV5-4; j_gene: TRBJ2-1; abundance: -; len: 14; CDR3nt: TGTGCCAGCAGCTGGCGACAGGGTGGAAATGAGCAGTTCTTC; CDR3aa: CASSWRQGGNEQFF
d_gene: -; v_gene: TRBV4-1; j_gene: TRBJ1-2; abundance: once; len: 16; CDR3nt: TGCGCCAGCAGCCCCACCTGGGGGGAAATGGACTATGGCTACACCTTC; CDR3aa: CASSPTWGEMDYGYTF
d_gene: -; v_gene: TRBV7-3; j_gene: TRBJ2-5; abundance: -; len: 15; CDR3nt: TGTGCCAGCAGCTTAAGGGCCGGCGTCGTTGAGACCCAGTACTTC; CDR3aa: CASSLRAGVVETQYF
d_gene: -; v_gene: TRBV30; j_gene: TRBJ2-6; abundance: -; len: 15; CDR3nt: TGTGCCTGGAGTGTTGGACAGCCTGGGGCCAACGTCCTGACTTTC; CDR3aa: CAWSVGQPGANVLTF
d_gene: -; v_gene: TRBV19; j_gene: TRBJ1-4; abundance: -; len: 15; CDR3nt: TGTGCCAGTAGTCCCACAGGGTCGCCAAATGAAAAACTGTTTTTT; CDR3aa: CASSPTGSPNEKLFF
d_gene: -; v_gene: TRBV3-1/TRBV3-2; j_gene: TRBJ1-3; abundance: few; len: 16; CDR3nt: TGTGCCAGCAGCGCGGTATCCAGGGGTGCTGGAAACACCATATATTTT; CDR3aa: CASSAVSRGAGNTIYF
d_gene: -; v_gene: TRBV30; j_gene: TRBJ2-7; abundance: -; len: 10; CDR3nt: TGTGCCTGGGGAATATACGAGCAGTACTTC; CDR3aa: CAWGIYEQYF
d_gene: TRBD1; v_gene: TRBV5-1; j_gene: TRBJ1-1; abundance: -; len: 16; CDR3nt: TGCGCCAGCAGCTTTGGGACAGGGGGAAGGAGAACTGAAGCTTTCTTT; CDR3aa: CASSFGTGGRRTEAFF
d_gene: -; v_gene: TRBV13; j_gene: TRBJ2-7; abundance: -; len: 12; CDR3nt: TGTGCCAGCAGCGGACTGTCGAAAGAGCAGTACTTC; CDR3aa: CASSGLSKEQYF
d_gene: TRBD2; v_gene: TRBV9; j_gene: TRBJ2-1; abundance: -; len: 13; CDR3nt: TGTGCCAGTCGAGCGGGGGGGCAGAATGAGCAGTTCTTC; CDR3aa: CASRAGGQNEQFF
d_gene: -; v_gene: TRBV9; j_gene: TRBJ2-3; abundance: -; len: 15; CDR3nt: TGTGCCAGCAGAAAGGCAGGGCTAAGCACAGATACGCAGTATTTT; CDR3aa: CASRKAGLSTDTQYF
d_gene: -; v_gene: TRBV10-2; j_gene: TRBJ1-2; abundance: -; len: 15; CDR3nt: TGCGCCAGCAGTGAGTCGGGGGGGTTAGACTATGGCTACACCTTC; CDR3aa: CASSESGGLDYGYTF
d_gene: -; v_gene: TRBV29-1; j_gene: TRBJ2-7; abundance: -; len: 12; CDR3nt: TGCAGCGCTACGAGCTCAAGCTACGAGCAGTACTTC; CDR3aa: CSATSSSYEQYF
d_gene: TRBD1; v_gene: TRBV2; j_gene: TRBJ2-3; abundance: -; len: 14; CDR3nt: TGTGCCAGCAGTGTTAGGGGGCGCACAGATACGCAGTATTTT; CDR3aa: CASSVRGRTDTQYF
d_gene: -; v_gene: TRBV11-2; j_gene: TRBJ2-7; abundance: -; len: 11; CDR3nt: TGTGCCAGCAGCTTTCCGGGTGAGCAGTACTTC; CDR3aa: CASSFPGEQYF
d_gene: TRBD2; v_gene: TRBV6-2/TRBV6-3; j_gene: TRBJ2-5; abundance: -; len: 14; CDR3nt: TGTGCCAGCGGCCGACTAGCGGGGGAAGAGACCCAGTACTTC; CDR3aa: CASGRLAGEETQYF
d_gene: TRBD1; v_gene: TRBV19; j_gene: TRBJ1-4; abundance: -; len: 15; CDR3nt: TGTGCCAGTAGTTCCACAGGGGGATCTAATGAAAAACTGTTTTTT; CDR3aa: CASSSTGGSNEKLFF
d_gene: TRBD1; v_gene: TRBV19; j_gene: TRBJ1-5; abundance: -; len: 13; CDR3nt: TGTGCCAGTAGCCGGGACAGAAATCAGCCCCAGCATTTT; CDR3aa: CASSRDRNQPQHF
d_gene: -; v_gene: TRBV3-1/TRBV3-2; j_gene: TRBJ1-1; abundance: -; len: 13; CDR3nt: TGTGCCAGCAGCCGGGCCGAGAACACTGAAGCTTTCTTT; CDR3aa: CASSRAENTEAFF